What follows are 5 T cell receptor beta chains derived from one specimen sequenced in a study of T cells in localized non-small cell lung cancer. The repertoire was sequenced with immunoSEQ multiplex PCR; TCRdb's copy has only in-frame clones and lacks some. Of around 83,000 clones in the sample, approximately 90% were seen once. This sample comprised peripheral blood, obtained before any cancer treatment. The receptors were sampled from a man aged 40-75 years with stage I squamous cell lung carcinoma.

V gene TRBV15 combines with J gene TRBJ2-5; a possible D gene is TRBD1 (5 bases). The CDR3 covers 16 residues. The germline V gene has CDR1 LNHNV and CDR2 YYDKDF (reference sequence). V gave up 5 bases and J gave up 4 bases, with 20 bases separating them. CDR3 nucleotides: TGTGCCACCAGCTCCCCCCTTCCCGACAGTGTAGAGACCCAGTACTTC. It codes for CATSSPLPDSVETQYF.

This clone appeared once. J is TRBJ2-1 and V is TRBV6-5; maybe TRBD2 (6 bases). Trimming took 6 bases from V and 2 from J, leaving 14 bases between them. Germline CDR1 and CDR2: MNHEY and SVGAGI. The CDR3 sequence is 15 residues long. CDR3 amino acids: CASSIRDSTYNEQFF. As DNA, the CDR3 is TGTGCCAGCAGCATCCGGGACTCAACCTACAATGAGCAGTTCTTC.

The genes are TRBV6-1 and TRBJ2-7; the D gene is possibly TRBD1 (6 bases). Trimming shortened V by 6 bases and J by 4 bases, and 16 bases separated the two germline ends. This CDR3 contains 14 residues. Per germline, CDR1 MNHNS and CDR2 SASEGT. The CDR3, as DNA: TGTGCCAGCAGCGGGGACATCCAACCTTACGAGCAGTACTTC. This sequence encodes CASSGDIQPYEQYF.

The genes are TRBV7-9 and TRBJ2-7; tentative D call: TRBD2 (6 bases). The V gene lost 5 bases and the J gene lost 7 bases, with 9 bases spanning the gap. The CDR3 is 11 amino acids. Per germline, CDR1 SEHNR and CDR2 FQNEAQ (reference sequence). The CDR3, as DNA: TGTGCCAGCAGCGGGGACTGGGAGCAGTACTTC. Its translation is CASSGDWEQYF.

This chain links TRBV7-3 with TRBJ1-1; D is ambiguous. The CDR3 loop spans 13 amino acids. Trimming took 2 bases from V and 0 from J, leaving 4 bases between them. The germline CDR1 and CDR2 sequences are SGHTA and FQGTGA. The CDR3 loop reads CASSLYLNTEAFF. CDR3 DNA sequence: TGTGCCAGCAGCTTATATCTGAACACTGAAGCTTTCTTT.